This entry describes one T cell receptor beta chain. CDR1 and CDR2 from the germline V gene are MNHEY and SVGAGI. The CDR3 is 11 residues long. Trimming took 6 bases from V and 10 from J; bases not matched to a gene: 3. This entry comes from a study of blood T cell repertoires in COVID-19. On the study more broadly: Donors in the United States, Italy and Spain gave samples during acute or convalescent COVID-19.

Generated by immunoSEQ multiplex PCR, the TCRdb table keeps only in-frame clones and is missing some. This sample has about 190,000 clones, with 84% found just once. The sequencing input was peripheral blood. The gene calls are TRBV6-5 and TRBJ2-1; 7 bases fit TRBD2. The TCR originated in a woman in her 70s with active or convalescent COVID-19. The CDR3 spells CASRGLGEQFF. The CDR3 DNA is TGTGCCAGCAGAGGACTAGGAGAGCAGTTCTTC.